The 12 T cell receptor beta chains presented below share a single source sample, sequenced in a study of T cell repertoires in aging, cancer and after chemotherapy. TRB rearrangements spanning V, D and J were amplified using mixed TRB-A/B primers. TCRdb re-called the multiplex PCR reads with MiXCR, one entry per CDR3 protein. The profile covers thousands of distinct CDR3 sequences, with roughly 32% appearing a single time and around 4% taken by the ten largest. Amplification of TCR beta used genomic DNA extracted from peripheral blood. Sequencing input: blood. All receptors come from a human donor in good health.

This sequence joins TRBV6-2 or TRBV6-3 and TRBJ2-7, with a tentative D call TRBD2 (6 bases). This CDR3 contains 14 residues. The germline V gene has CDR1 MNHEY and CDR2 SVGEGT. Trimming stripped 5 bases from V and 3 bases from J, with 14 bases between. The CDR3 here is CASSMGRGIYEQYF. The CDR3 DNA is TGTGCCAGCAGTATGGGACGGGGGATCTACGAGCAGTACTTC.

The CDR3 DNA sequence: TGTGCCAGCAGGTTGACAGGGCGGGAAAAACTGTTTTTT. It codes for CASRLTGREKLFF. V usage is TRBV6-5 and J usage is TRBJ1-4; the match to TRBD1 covers 7 bases. The CDR3 has 13 amino acids. Losses at the gene ends were 6 bases for V and 8 bases for J; bases not matched to a gene: 6. The germline CDR1 and CDR2 sequences are MNHEY and SVGAGI.

J is TRBJ2-3 and V is TRBV20-1; maybe TRBD2 (6 bases). The CDR3 sequence is 13 residues long. Germline lookup yields CDR1 DFQATT and CDR2 SNEGSKA (reference sequence). As DNA, the CDR3 is TGCACCCTAGGTCGGCGGGGTACAGATACGCAGTATTTT. Amino acids: CTLGRRGTDTQYF.

This clonotype appeared once. V and J are TRBV5-1 and TRBJ2-7; the D gene is possibly TRBD1 (5 bases). This CDR3 has 13 residues. Germline CDR1 is SGHRS and CDR2 is YFSETQ. The V and J ends lost 5 bases and 2 bases respectively, with 11 bases between them. For the CDR3, the DNA is TGCGCCAGCAGTTTGTTCAGGGCCTACGAGCAGTACTTC. Its protein product is CASSLFRAYEQYF.

The chain recombines TRBV5-4 with TRBJ2-4; tentatively, D is TRBD1 (5 bases). V was shortened by 1 base and J by 0 bases, with 8 bases between the two germline ends. Per germline, CDR1 SGHNT and CDR2 YYREEE (reference sequence). CDR3 length: 15 amino acids. The CDR3: CASSLRTLAKNIQYF. The CDR3 DNA follows: TGTGCCAGCAGCTTGAGGACATTAGCCAAAAACATTCAGTACTTC.

Within the sample, this clonotype is medium-sized. This rearrangement joins TRBV29-1 to TRBJ2-2; 8 bases fit TRBD1. The CDR3 sequence is 16 residues long. The junction had 5 bases not matched to a gene; V was cut back by 1 base and J by 1 base. Germline CDR1 SQVTM, CDR2 ANQGSEA. CDR3 loop: CSVEGQGKGNTGELFF. CDR3 bases: TGCAGCGTTGAAGGACAGGGGAAGGGGAACACCGGGGAGCTGTTTTTT.

The CDR3 region has the DNA TGTGCCAGCTCACCAAACAGCCCCACAGATACGCAGTATTTT. Translation: CASSPNSPTDTQYF. The chain carries TRBV18 and TRBJ2-3; D remains ambiguous. The CDR3 covers 14 residues. The V gene lost 2 bases and the J gene lost 2 bases, with 8 bases spanning the gap. The germline V gene has CDR1 KGHSH and CDR2 LQKENI.

This clonotype was observed a handful of times. The chain uses TRBV30 and TRBJ2-5; D remains unclear. Trimming pared 2 bases from V and 5 bases from J, leaving 12 bases between. The CDR3 covers 13 residues. Germline-derived CDR1 and CDR2 are GTSNPN and SVGIG (reference sequence). CDR3 protein: CAWSIWAKETQYF. CDR3 DNA sequence: TGTGCCTGGAGTATTTGGGCGAAGGAGACCCAGTACTTC.

In its sample, this clonotype was seen a few times. The junction departs from germline at one end; a sequencing error may be responsible. This sequence joins TRBV29-1 and TRBJ1-1, with TRBD1 identical over 11 bases. CDR1 and CDR2 (germline): SQVTM, ANQGSEA. The CDR3 totals 17 residues. CDR3 amino acids: CSVEGGTGGSMNTEAFF. The CDR3 coding sequence is TGCAGCGTCGAAGGGGGGACAGGGGGAAGTATGAACACTGAAGCTTTCTTT. Full variable domain (rest looked up from reference TRBV29-1 and TRBJ1-1): SAVISQKPSRDICQRGTSLTIQCQVDSQVTMMFWYRQQPGQSLTLIATANQGSEATYESGFVIDKFPISRPNLTFSTLTVSNMSPEDSSIYLCSVEGGTGGSMNTEAFFGQGTRLTVV.

V usage is TRBV12-3 or TRBV12-4 and J usage is TRBJ1-5, with D unclear. The CDR3 has 15 amino acids. The V and J ends lost 3 bases and 6 bases respectively, with 15 bases between them. CDR3 nucleotides: TGTGCCAGCAGTTTTCCGGGTCCGAGCTTTCAGCCCCAGCATTTT. This sequence encodes CASSFPGPSFQPQHF.

This clonotype was seen a handful of times. The chain couples TRBV27 to TRBJ2-2; D ambiguous. Germline-derived CDR1 and CDR2 are MNHEY and SMNVEV (reference sequence). This CDR3 is 16 amino acids long. V was trimmed by 3 bases and J by 5 bases, leaving 16 bases between them. This chain's CDR3 is CASSLDEPVLTGELFF. Here the CDR3 DNA reads TGTGCCAGCAGTTTGGACGAGCCAGTCCTAACCGGGGAGCTGTTTTTT.

This chain joins TRBV19 and TRBJ1-4; 7 bases fit TRBD1. This CDR3 has 13 amino acids. With 2 bases clipped from V and 7 bases from J, the junction kept 1 base outside the gene matches. The germline V gene encodes CDR1 LNHDA and CDR2 SQIVND (reference sequence). The CDR3 coding sequence is TGTGCCAGTAGTATAAGACAGGGTGAAAAACTGTTTTTT. This encodes CASSIRQGEKLFF.